This TCR beta chain was captured in a study of blood T cell repertoires in COVID-19. Cohort assignment relied on participant-reported clinical history. Germline values: CDR1 SNHLY, CDR2 FYNNEI. The germline V and J ends were trimmed by 4 bases and 2 bases, with 9 bases remaining between them. The CDR3 sequence is 15 residues long. Authors' methods: Scientists estimated how many nucleated cells there were by amplifying reference gene primers. Assay used: immunoSEQ multiplex PCR; TCRdb lists only in-frame clones, some missing. That table supplies the V and J calls and clone size; D and trimming were determined from the DNA. The sample consists of about 200,000 clones, 89% of them appearing once.

Sequenced: PBMCs or T cells enriched from blood (not recorded which). The rearrangement links TRBV2 to TRBJ2-6; D gene ambiguous. The TCR originated in a woman aged 18 to 35 who had recovered from COVID-19. CDR3 nucleotide sequence: TGTGCCAGCAGTGTTTACCAGACTGGGGCCAACGTCCTGACTTTC. Amino acid sequence: CASSVYQTGANVLTF.